The TCR beta chain under discussion was sequenced for a study of cytomegalovirus exposure and HLA in healthy donors. Whole-study results and caveats: After further analysis at a later stage, 15,000 to 20,000 TCR beta sequences were associated with HLA alleles at 0.05 false discovery rate. Upon later analysis, TCR association rates were observed to vary by HLA locus, being highest for DRB1 and lowest for HLA-C.

This CDR3 has 16 residues. With 6 bases clipped from V and 3 bases from J, the junction kept 11 bases outside the gene matches. Germline CDR1 is SNHLY and CDR2 is FYNNEI. PCR was performed using 60 Vbeta and 13 Jbeta primers. This table comes from immunoSEQ multiplex PCR, and its TCRdb copy is limited to in-frame clones, with some not included. The sample contains about 140,000 clones, approximately 65% of which appear only once. In the case of this clone: Its antigen is as yet unknown.

This chain connects TRBV2 to TRBJ1-5; 7 positions agree with TRBD1. Sequences were obtained from PBMCs. This receptor was identified in a woman aged 55-70 years in good health and CMV-seronegative. The CDR3 sequence is CASSRDSATHNQPQHF. In DNA, the CDR3 is TGTGCCAGCAGCCGGGACAGCGCTACTCACAATCAGCCCCAGCATTTT.